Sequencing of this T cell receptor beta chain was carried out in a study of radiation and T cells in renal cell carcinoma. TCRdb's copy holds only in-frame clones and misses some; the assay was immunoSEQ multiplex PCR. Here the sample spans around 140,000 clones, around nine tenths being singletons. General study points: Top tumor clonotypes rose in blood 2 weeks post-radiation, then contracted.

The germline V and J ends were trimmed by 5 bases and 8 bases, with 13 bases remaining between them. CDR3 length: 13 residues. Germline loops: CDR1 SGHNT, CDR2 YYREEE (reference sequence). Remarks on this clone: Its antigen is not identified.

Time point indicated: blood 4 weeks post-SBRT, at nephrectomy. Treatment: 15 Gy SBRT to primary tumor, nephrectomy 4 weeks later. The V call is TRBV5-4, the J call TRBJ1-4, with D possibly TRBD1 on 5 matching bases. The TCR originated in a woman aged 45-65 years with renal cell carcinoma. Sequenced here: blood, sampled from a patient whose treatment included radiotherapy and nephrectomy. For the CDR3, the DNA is TGTGCCAGCAGAGACAGAGCAGGGGAAAAACTGTTTTTT. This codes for CASRDRAGEKLFF. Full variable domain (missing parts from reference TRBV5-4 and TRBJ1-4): ETGVTQSPTHLIKTRGQQVTLRCSSQSGHNTVSWYQQALGQGPQFIFQYYREEENGRGNFPPRFSGLQFPNYSSELNVNALELDDSALYLCASRDRAGEKLFFGSGTQLSVL.